The rows below give T cell receptor beta chains drawn from one sample of a study of breast tumors, draining lymph nodes, adjacent tissues. TCRdb processed the multiplex PCR reads anew with MiXCR; each CDR3 protein has one entry. Among about 130,000 distinct CDR3 sequences, about 20% were seen once, and the ten largest hold less than 4%. The sequencing sample was made of axillary lymph node tissue. The receptors were gathered from a female donor with breast cancer. Some clones in this sample may be carry-over from other donors' samples. The CDR3 runs from the conserved cysteine through the conserved F or W. The D gene is left open where the match is weak. Size tells how often a clone was seen (once, few, many) or the class of an expanded clone, and some rows leave it out.

D gene: -; clone size: many; J gene: TRBJ2-7; V gene: TRBV10-3; CDR3 DNA: TGTGCCATCAGTCCATACGACATTGTGGAGCAGTACTTC; CDR3 protein: CAISPYDIVEQYF
D gene: -; clone size: many; J gene: TRBJ1-3; V gene: TRBV18; CDR3 DNA: TGTGCCAGCTCACCATCGGTGACCCGCTCTGGAAACACCATATATTTT; CDR3 protein: CASSPSVTRSGNTIYF
D gene: -; clone size: once; J gene: TRBJ2-5; V gene: TRBV5-5; CDR3 DNA: TGTGCCAGCAGCCTCAGGGGGGGGCAAGAGACCCAGTGCTTC; CDR3 protein: CASSLRGGQETQCF
D gene: TRBD1; clone size: -; J gene: TRBJ2-5; V gene: TRBV10-1; CDR3 DNA: TGCGCCAGCAGTGAGGGTAGGGGACAGTCACGAGAGACCCAGTACTTC; CDR3 protein: CASSEGRGQSRETQYF
D gene: TRBD1; clone size: many; J gene: TRBJ2-2; V gene: TRBV6-6; CDR3 DNA: TGTGCCAGCAGCCTCAGGACAGGGGCGAACACCGGGGAGCTGTTTTTT; CDR3 protein: CASSLRTGANTGELFF
D gene: TRBD1; clone size: many; J gene: TRBJ1-4; V gene: TRBV20-1; CDR3 DNA: TGCAGTGCTCCGAGGGACAGAAGTAATGAAAAACTGTTTTTT; CDR3 protein: CSAPRDRSNEKLFF
D gene: TRBD2; clone size: many; J gene: TRBJ2-3; V gene: TRBV27; CDR3 DNA: TGTGCCAGCAGTTTCGCGGGGGGCGGCACAGATACGCAGTATTTT; CDR3 protein: CASSFAGGGTDTQYF
D gene: -; clone size: many; J gene: TRBJ2-3; V gene: TRBV7-6; CDR3 DNA: TGTGCCAGCAGCAGGGGGCGGGAGAGCTACACAGATACGCAGTATTTT; CDR3 protein: CASSRGRESYTDTQYF
D gene: -; clone size: -; J gene: TRBJ2-1; V gene: TRBV6-6; CDR3 DNA: TGTGCCAGCACCCCCAGGGAGCGGAATGAGCAGATCTTC; CDR3 protein: CASTPRERNEQIF
D gene: -; clone size: many; J gene: TRBJ1-4; V gene: TRBV6-1; CDR3 DNA: TGTGCCAGCAGTGTACTGGGGGAGGCTACTAATGAAAAACTGTTTTTT; CDR3 protein: CASSVLGEATNEKLFF
D gene: -; clone size: -; J gene: TRBJ2-1; V gene: TRBV6-1; CDR3 DNA: TGTGCCAGCAGAGGAGCGGTAGTGGACCCCAACAATGAGCAGTTCTTC; CDR3 protein: CASRGAVVDPNNEQFF
D gene: -; clone size: -; J gene: TRBJ2-2; V gene: TRBV11-2; CDR3 DNA: TGTGCCAGCAGCTTGGACCTGAACACCGGGGAGCTGTTTTTT; CDR3 protein: CASSLDLNTGELFF
D gene: TRBD1; clone size: many; J gene: TRBJ2-7; V gene: TRBV9; CDR3 DNA: TGTGCCAGCAGCCTGACAGGGGACTACGAGCAGTACTTC; CDR3 protein: CASSLTGDYEQYF
D gene: -; clone size: many; J gene: TRBJ2-5; V gene: TRBV20-1; CDR3 DNA: TGCAGTGCCCCCCCCGAGGAAAAAGAGACCCAGTACTTC; CDR3 protein: CSAPPEEKETQYF
D gene: -; clone size: few; J gene: TRBJ2-7; V gene: TRBV28; CDR3 DNA: TGTGCCAGCAGTTCCACCAACCCCAGGGACCGCTACGAGCAGTACTTC; CDR3 protein: CASSSTNPRDRYEQYF
D gene: -; clone size: many; J gene: TRBJ2-1; V gene: TRBV19; CDR3 DNA: TGTGCCAGCGGGGGAAGCTCCTACAATGAGCAGTTCTTC; CDR3 protein: CASGGSSYNEQFF
D gene: -; clone size: many; J gene: TRBJ2-1; V gene: TRBV5-1; CDR3 DNA: TGCGCCAGCAGCTTGTTCGGGGGAGGCACCTACAATGAGCAGTTCTTC; CDR3 protein: CASSLFGGGTYNEQFF
D gene: -; clone size: many; J gene: TRBJ1-2; V gene: TRBV7-2; CDR3 DNA: TGTGCCAGCAGCCTCCGGGGGGGAAGCGTTCATGGCTACACCTTC; CDR3 protein: CASSLRGGSVHGYTF